These T cell receptor beta chains were read from a single sample in a study of blood T cells in healthy people across ages. TCRdb recomputed calls from the 5' RACE reads with MiXCR, one row per CDR3 protein. Here the sample spans more than 800,000 distinct CDR3 sequences, 25% to 30% being singletons. Material for sequencing was blood. The receptors derive from a woman aged 80 or older in good health. CDR3s include the opening cysteine and the closing phenylalanine or tryptophan. Where a row states a size, it is once, few, many or the class of an expanded clone; other rows omit it.

clone_size	v_call	j_call	cdr3_aa
.	TRBV7-2	TRBJ2-3	CASSFLGTTPADTQYF
.	TRBV11-3	TRBJ2-5	CASSFLAGGRAETQYF
.	TRBV9	TRBJ2-2	CASRMTHTNTGELFF
.	TRBV7-2	TRBJ1-2	CASSSGNTNYGYTF
many	TRBV11-2	TRBJ2-1	CASSFGEGASNEQFF
.	TRBV7-2	TRBJ2-3	CASSLGPSQDTQYF
many	TRBV28	TRBJ2-5	CASSPQGPRTQYF
.	TRBV18	TRBJ2-6	CASYRDRAGANVLTF
many	TRBV30	TRBJ2-1	CAWRRWGVGNEQFF
many	TRBV5-1	TRBJ2-7	CASSSLEQGADEQYF
many	TRBV7-2	TRBJ2-5	CASSLNLIGPQETQYF
.	TRBV4-2	TRBJ2-1	CASSQLRDAGEQFF
.	TRBV7-2	TRBJ2-2	CASSLGQLDTGELFF
.	TRBV28	TRBJ1-4	CASSLYFPSTNEKLFF
.	TRBV5-1	TRBJ2-5	CASSLEHQGWETQYF
.	TRBV3-1	TRBJ1-2	CASSPVKGPGYTF
few	TRBV19	TRBJ1-5	CASSTTGVGNQPQHF
many	TRBV6-2/TRBV6-3	TRBJ2-5	CASMGLAGLRETQYF
many	TRBV5-1	TRBJ1-5	CASRQGADSNQPQHF
many	TRBV5-1	TRBJ2-1	CASSSTSGGANEQFF
many	TRBV7-2	TRBJ2-4	CASREGGVGKNIQYF
.	TRBV6-2/TRBV6-3	TRBJ1-2	CASSLQGVNYGYTF
.	TRBV5-1	TRBJ2-2	CASSIDITTNTGELFF
.	TRBV3-1	TRBJ2-1	CATGATLGSLYNEQFF
many	TRBV20-1	TRBJ1-1	CSARGRQLNTEAFF
many	TRBV28	TRBJ2-7	CATHPGGGPYEQYF
many	TRBV10-1	TRBJ2-5	CASSETRRETQYF
.	TRBV28	TRBJ1-4	CASSLWEGREKLFF
many	TRBV7-2	TRBJ1-5	CASSLGGGTSNQPQHF
.	TRBV27	TRBJ1-2	CASRKTDNYGYTF
.	TRBV7-2	TRBJ2-3	CASSLWSSGSGDTQYF
.	TRBV5-6	TRBJ1-2	CASSLEEGKTWFYGYTF
.	TRBV18	TRBJ1-2	CASSQVSYLNYGYTF
.	TRBV19	TRBJ2-2	CASSIFGTVGGELFF
many	TRBV10-3	TRBJ2-3	CAISNRALFGTQYF
.	TRBV12-3/TRBV12-4	TRBJ1-6	CASNSRDTNSPPHF
few	TRBV5-1	TRBJ1-2	CASSPGENCGYTF
.	TRBV7-9	TRBJ2-7	CASSSKNEQYF
few	TRBV7-2	TRBJ2-5	CASSLGRGRGETQYF
.	TRBV7-2	TRBJ1-2	CASSPAREGYTF
.	TRBV27	TRBJ2-7	CASSWGQGNLEQYF
.	TRBV5-1	TRBJ2-3	CASSPMGRGGVDTQYF
.	TRBV6-6	TRBJ1-1	CASSQTGENTEAFF
many	TRBV11-2	TRBJ2-1	CASRNLAGGGSYNEQFF
few	TRBV12-3/TRBV12-4	TRBJ1-2	CASSLSRGLNGYTF
many	TRBV20-1	TRBJ1-2	CSAKDRQNYGYTF
many	TRBV28	TRBJ1-2	CASSFLFSGGYTF
many	TRBV29-1	TRBJ2-1	CSVEVPSAGEYNEQFF
.	TRBV21-1	TRBJ2-1	CASGKLGFLGEQFF
.	TRBV29-1	.	CSVVGQGVYEQYF
many	TRBV7-2	TRBJ1-4	CASSLTGRVFF
many	TRBV25-1	TRBJ1-5	CASSPPGQGQPQHF
few	TRBV18	TRBJ2-5	CASSPGTAGQETQYF
.	TRBV3-1	TRBJ2-7	CASSEGLLEQYF